Listed below are T cell receptor beta chains from one sample, sequenced in a study of shared clonotypes between healthy human individuals. Repertoires were generated with immunoSEQ multiplex PCR, while TCRdb's copy carries only in-frame clones and drops some. The table lists about 1 million clones, around 74% of them singletons. The specimen was memory CD4+ T cells sorted from blood. The receptor set was obtained from a man younger than 30 in good health. The CDR3 runs from the conserved cysteine through the conserved F or W. A D gene is named only where the DNA matches it firmly. Clone size, where shown, is once, few, many, or a class for clones that have expanded.

clone size | D gene | J gene | V gene | CDR3 protein | CDR3 DNA
. | . | TRBJ2-2 | TRBV4-2 | CASSQAGRDTGELFF | TGTGCCAGCAGCCAAGCGGGAAGGGACACCGGGGAGCTGTTTTTT
. | . | TRBJ1-4 | TRBV6-6 | CASSTDLATNEKLFF | TGTGCCAGCAGTACCGACCTTGCAACTAATGAAAAACTGTTTTTT
. | . | TRBJ2-2 | TRBV2 | CASSGDRGTGELFF | TGTGCCAGCAGTGGAGACAGAGGCACCGGGGAGCTGTTTTTT
. | . | TRBJ2-5 | TRBV29-1 | CSVEDRASPRETQYF | TGCAGCGTTGAAGATCGAGCGAGCCCCCGGGAGACCCAGTACTTC
. | . | TRBJ2-1 | TRBV29-1 | CSVPREAEQFF | TGCAGCGTTCCCAGGGAGGCTGAGCAGTTCTTC
. | TRBD1 | TRBJ2-2 | TRBV30 | CAWRDRGLNTGELFF | TGTGCCTGGAGGGACAGGGGGCTTAACACCGGGGAGCTGTTTTTT
. | TRBD2 | TRBJ2-1 | TRBV4-2 | CASSGTSGGDKYNEQFF | TGTGCCAGCTCCGGGACTAGCGGGGGGGATAAATACAATGAGCAGTTCTTC
. | . | TRBJ1-3 | TRBV30 | CAWGYPGNTIYF | TGTGCCTGGGGGTACCCTGGAAACACCATATATTTT
. | TRBD1 | TRBJ1-3 | TRBV7-8 | CASSANRGTSGNTIYF | TGTGCCAGCAGCGCTAACAGGGGAACCTCTGGAAACACCATATATTTT
many | . | TRBJ2-2 | TRBV6-6 | CASSTPGELFF | TGTGCCAGCAGTACCCCCGGGGAGCTGTTTTTT
. | . | TRBJ2-7 | TRBV10-2 | CASSEGQLSSYEQYF | TGCGCCAGCAGTGAGGGACAGCTTAGCTCCTACGAGCAGTACTTC